One TCR beta chain is described in this entry. Its antigen specificity is not known. No much larger clone exists at a distance of one base, and base qualities are not known. The listed sequencing device is Illumina HiSeq 1500. TCRdb cleaned the public reads at Q25 with fastp, built clones with MiXCR and kept in-frame beta chains. Rows matching on CDR3 protein sequence are summarized as one entry with the most common DNA and genes. This sample has some 220,000 distinct CDR3 sequences in its table, and 38% of those were observed once. The ten top clones hold over 45% of the sample. The data originate from a study of T cell repertoires in cytomegalovirus infection (dated by TCRdb to the late 2010s). For the study in its entirety: Peptide stimulations targeted recently identified HLA-C-restricted CMV epitopes, whose presentation resists viral immunomodulation, together with well-studied HLA-B-restricted epitopes. Donor HLA type was relevant to the analysis, as public TCR beta signatures indicated carriage of CMV infection together with the matching HLA type. Results and caveats for the whole study, not just this receptor: In the ex vivo response, HLA-C-restricted CMV-specific TCR beta clonotypes were dominant, and in two of eight donors the single most frequent clonotype came from this HLA-C-restricted group. In both this cohort and an independent roughly 350-donor cohort, the cumulative frequency of public TCR beta family members distinguished carriers of CMV infection plus the relevant HLA type.

V loses 2 bases at its end and J loses 7 bases; junction bases beyond the gene matches: 4. Taken from the germline V gene (reference sequence), the CDR1 and CDR2 loops are MNHEY and SMNVEV. Measured from the cysteine to the phenylalanine, the CDR3 is 15 residues long. The DNA shown is the 45-base CDR3, in frame from base 1. Interpreted using the paper, the treatment or condition label stands for: in vitro stimulation with specific CMV peptide epitopes to enrich CMV-specific T cells. The chain is assembled from TRBV27 and TRBJ2-1, with 11 central nucleotides matching TRBD2. The receptor was isolated from a human donor in good health (CMV status not recorded). Some clones in this sample may be carry-over from other donors' samples. This specimen consisted of CD8+ T cells from cultured PBMCs, obtained from culture after CMV antigen stimulation. The CDR3 protein: CASSLEASGRNEQFF. The DNA sequence reads TGTGCCAGCAGTTTAGAGGCTAGCGGGAGGAATGAGCAGTTCTTC.